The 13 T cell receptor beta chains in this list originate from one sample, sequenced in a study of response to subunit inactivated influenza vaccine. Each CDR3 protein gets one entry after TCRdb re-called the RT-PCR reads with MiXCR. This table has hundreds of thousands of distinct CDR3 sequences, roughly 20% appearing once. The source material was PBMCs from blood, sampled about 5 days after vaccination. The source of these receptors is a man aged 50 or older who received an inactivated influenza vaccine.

Here the CDR3 reads CASTRTGLAKNIQYF. Here the CDR3 DNA reads TGTGCCAGCACCCGGACAGGATTAGCCAAAAACATTCAGTACTTC. This chain uses TRBV12-3 or TRBV12-4 with TRBJ2-4; 7 bases agree with TRBD1. This CDR3 is built from 15 residues. The ends lost 7 bases at V and 0 bases at J; junction bases unmatched: 6.

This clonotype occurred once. CDR3 loop: CASSLGGLAGTTYNEQFF. In DNA, the CDR3 is TGTGCCAGCAGCTTGGGGGGACTAGCGGGAACTACCTACAATGAGCAGTTCTTC. The V call is TRBV5-6, the J call TRBJ2-1, with 13 bases aligning to TRBD2. The CDR3 has 18 amino acids. Germline CDR1 reads SGHDT; CDR2 reads YYEEEE. V lost 0 bases to trimming and J lost 2 bases; unmatched junction nucleotides: 5.

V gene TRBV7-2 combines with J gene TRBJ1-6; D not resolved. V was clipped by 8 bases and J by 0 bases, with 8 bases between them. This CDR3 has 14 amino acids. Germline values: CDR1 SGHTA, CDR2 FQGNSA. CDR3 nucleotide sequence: TGTGCCAGCCGCCTAAGCTCCTATAATTCACCCCTCCACTTT. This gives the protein CASRLSSYNSPLHF.

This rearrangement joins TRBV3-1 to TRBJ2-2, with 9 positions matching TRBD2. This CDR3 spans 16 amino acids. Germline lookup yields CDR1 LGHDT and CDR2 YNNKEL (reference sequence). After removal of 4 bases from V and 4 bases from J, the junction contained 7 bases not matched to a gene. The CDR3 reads CASSPSSGGFTGELFF. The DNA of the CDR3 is TGTGCCAGCAGCCCTTCCAGCGGGGGGTTCACCGGGGAGCTGTTTTTT.

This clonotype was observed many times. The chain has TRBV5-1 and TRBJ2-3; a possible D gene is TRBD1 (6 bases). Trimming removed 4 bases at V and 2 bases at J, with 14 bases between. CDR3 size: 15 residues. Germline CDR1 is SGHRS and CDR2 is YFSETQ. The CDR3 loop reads CASSADRRFTDTQYF. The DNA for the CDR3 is TGCGCCAGCAGCGCCGACAGGCGTTTCACAGATACGCAGTATTTT.

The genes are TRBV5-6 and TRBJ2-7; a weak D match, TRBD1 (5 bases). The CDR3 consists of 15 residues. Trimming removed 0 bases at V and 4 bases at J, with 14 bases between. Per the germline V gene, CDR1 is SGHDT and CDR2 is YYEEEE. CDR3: CASSLVDNRGYEQYF. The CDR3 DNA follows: TGTGCCAGCAGCTTGGTTGATAATAGGGGATACGAGCAGTACTTC.

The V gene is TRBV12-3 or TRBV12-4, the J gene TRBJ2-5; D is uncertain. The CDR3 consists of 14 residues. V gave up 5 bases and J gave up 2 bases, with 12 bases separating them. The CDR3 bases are TGTGCCAGCAGTCCCACGCGGCTGCAAGAGACCCAGTACTTC. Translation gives CASSPTRLQETQYF.

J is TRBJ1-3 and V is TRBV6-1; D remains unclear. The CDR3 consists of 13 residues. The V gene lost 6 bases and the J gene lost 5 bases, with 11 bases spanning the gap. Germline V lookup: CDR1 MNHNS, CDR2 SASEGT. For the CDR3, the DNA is TGTGCCAGCAGCCCCCCCAGAAGAAACACCATATATTTT. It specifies CASSPPRRNTIYF.

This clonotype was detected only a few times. In DNA form, the CDR3 reads TGCAGTGCTAGAGTGGGACTATCGACGAACACCGGGGAGCTGTTTTTT. Amino acid sequence: CSARVGLSTNTGELFF. This sequence joins TRBV20-1 and TRBJ2-2, with 7 bases matching TRBD2. Germline-derived CDR1 and CDR2 are DFQATT and SNEGSKA (reference sequence). Losses at the gene ends were 1 base for V and 0 bases for J; bases not matched to a gene: 5. The CDR3 covers 16 residues.

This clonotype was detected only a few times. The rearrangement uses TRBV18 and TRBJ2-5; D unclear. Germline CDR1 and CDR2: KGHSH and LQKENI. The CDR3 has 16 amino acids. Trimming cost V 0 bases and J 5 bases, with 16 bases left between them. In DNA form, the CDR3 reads TGTGCCAGCTCACCACCGTTAACTCCGGCGGAGGAGACCCAGTACTTC. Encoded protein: CASSPPLTPAEETQYF.

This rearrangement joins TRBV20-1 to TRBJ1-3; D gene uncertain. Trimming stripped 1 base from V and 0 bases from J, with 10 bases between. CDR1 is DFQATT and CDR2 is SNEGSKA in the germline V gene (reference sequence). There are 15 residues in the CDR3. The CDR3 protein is CSARGTYDSGNTIYF. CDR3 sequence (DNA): TGCAGTGCTAGAGGGACTTACGACTCTGGAAACACCATATATTTT.

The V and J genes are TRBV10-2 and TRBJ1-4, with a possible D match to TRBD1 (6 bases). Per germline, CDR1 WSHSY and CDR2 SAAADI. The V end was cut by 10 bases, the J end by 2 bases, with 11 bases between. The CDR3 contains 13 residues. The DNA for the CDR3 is TGCGCCACACAGGGTTCGACTAATGAAAAACTGTTTTTT. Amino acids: CATQGSTNEKLFF.

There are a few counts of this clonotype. The CDR3 DNA follows: TGTGCCAGCAGCCCGGACAGGGTGGTGGACGAGCAGTACTTC. Its protein product is CASSPDRVVDEQYF. The chain uses TRBV7-2 and TRBJ2-7; 8 bases fit TRBD1. The CDR3 extends over 14 amino acids. The germline CDR1 and CDR2 sequences are SGHTA and FQGNSA. Trimming cost V 5 bases and J 5 bases; bases outside gene matches: 8.